The sequence of this T cell receptor beta chain was determined in a study of blood T cell repertoires in COVID-19. Study at large: From the United States, Italy and Spain came samples of acute and convalescent COVID-19. In each case, the material was cDNA or gDNA derived from T cells, B-cell-depleted T cells, or PBMCs.

Authors' analysis steps: Amplified reference gene primers provided the basis for estimating nucleated cell counts. Sequencing used immunoSEQ multiplex PCR; TCRdb keeps in-frame clones, though not all of them. Clone size and V and J calls were adopted from that table, with D and trimming inferred from the DNA. The table lists more than 150,000 clones, about 86% of them singletons, with 0.99% in the top ten. The sequenced material came from peripheral blood. The clonotype originates from a man in his late teens or twenties with acute or convalescent COVID-19.

Here the CDR3 DNA reads TGCGCCAGCAGCCCGGACAGGCCCTCTGACTATGGCTACACCTTC. This translates into CASSPDRPSDYGYTF. The genes are TRBV4-1 and TRBJ1-2; 7 positions match TRBD1. CDR1 is MGHRA and CDR2 is YSYEKL in the germline V gene. With V trimmed by 4 bases and J by 3 bases, 8 bases remained unmatched. The CDR3 has 15 amino acids.